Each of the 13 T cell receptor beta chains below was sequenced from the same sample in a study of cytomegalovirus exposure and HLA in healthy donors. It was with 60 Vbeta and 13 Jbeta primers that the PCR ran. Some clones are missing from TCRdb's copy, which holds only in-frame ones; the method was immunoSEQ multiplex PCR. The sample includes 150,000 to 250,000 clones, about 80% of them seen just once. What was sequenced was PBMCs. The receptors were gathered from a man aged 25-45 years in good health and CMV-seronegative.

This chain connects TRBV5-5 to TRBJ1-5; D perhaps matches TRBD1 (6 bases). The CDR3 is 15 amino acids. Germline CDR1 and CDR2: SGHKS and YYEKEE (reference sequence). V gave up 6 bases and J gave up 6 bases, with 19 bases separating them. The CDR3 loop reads CASTPGMGAGQPQHF. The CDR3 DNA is TGTGCCAGCACCCCAGGTATGGGGGCCGGTCAGCCCCAGCATTTT.

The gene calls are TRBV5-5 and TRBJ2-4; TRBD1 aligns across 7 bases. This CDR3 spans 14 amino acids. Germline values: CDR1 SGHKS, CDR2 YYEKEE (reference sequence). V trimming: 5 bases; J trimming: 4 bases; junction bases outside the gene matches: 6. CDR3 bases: TGTGCCAGCAGGTCCGGGACAGTGAAAAACATTCAGTACTTC. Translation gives CASRSGTVKNIQYF.

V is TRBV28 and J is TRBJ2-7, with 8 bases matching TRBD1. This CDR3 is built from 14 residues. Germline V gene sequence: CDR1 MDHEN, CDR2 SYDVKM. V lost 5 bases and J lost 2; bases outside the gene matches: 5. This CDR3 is CASSPQGVPYEQYF. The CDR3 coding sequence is TGTGCCAGCAGTCCACAGGGGGTCCCCTACGAGCAGTACTTC.

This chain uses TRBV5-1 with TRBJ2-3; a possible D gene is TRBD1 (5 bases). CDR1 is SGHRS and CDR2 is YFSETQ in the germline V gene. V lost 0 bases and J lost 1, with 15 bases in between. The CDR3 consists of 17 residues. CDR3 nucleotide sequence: TGCGCCAGCAGCTTGGTGGCAGGGCGATCTCGCACAGATACGCAGTATTTT. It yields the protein CASSLVAGRSRTDTQYF.

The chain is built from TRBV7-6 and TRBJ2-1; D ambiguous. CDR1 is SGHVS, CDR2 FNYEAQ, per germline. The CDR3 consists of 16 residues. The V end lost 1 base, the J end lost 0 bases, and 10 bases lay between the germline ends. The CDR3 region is CASSLELVSSYNEQFF. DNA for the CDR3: TGTGCCAGCAGCTTAGAGCTAGTTAGCTCCTACAATGAGCAGTTCTTC.

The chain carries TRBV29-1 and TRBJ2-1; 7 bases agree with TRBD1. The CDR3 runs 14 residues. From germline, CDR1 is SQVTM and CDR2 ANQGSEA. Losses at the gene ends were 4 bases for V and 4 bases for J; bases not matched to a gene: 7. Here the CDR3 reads CSVVLRGSYNEQFF. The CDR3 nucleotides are TGCAGCGTTGTTCTCAGGGGGAGTTACAATGAGCAGTTCTTC.

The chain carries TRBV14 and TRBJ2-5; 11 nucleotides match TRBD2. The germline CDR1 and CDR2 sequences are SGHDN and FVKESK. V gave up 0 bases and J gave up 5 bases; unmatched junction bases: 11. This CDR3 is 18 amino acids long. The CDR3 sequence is CASSQDRELAGVGETQYF. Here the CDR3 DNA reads TGTGCCAGCAGCCAAGATCGGGAACTAGCGGGAGTTGGGGAGACCCAGTACTTC.

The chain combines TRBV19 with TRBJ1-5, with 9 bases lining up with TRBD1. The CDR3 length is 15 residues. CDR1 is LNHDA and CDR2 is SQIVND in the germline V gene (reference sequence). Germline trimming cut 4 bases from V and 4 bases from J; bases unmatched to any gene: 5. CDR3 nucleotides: TGTGCCAGTAGTACCGGACAGGGGAGGAATCAGCCCCAGCATTTT. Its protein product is CASSTGQGRNQPQHF.

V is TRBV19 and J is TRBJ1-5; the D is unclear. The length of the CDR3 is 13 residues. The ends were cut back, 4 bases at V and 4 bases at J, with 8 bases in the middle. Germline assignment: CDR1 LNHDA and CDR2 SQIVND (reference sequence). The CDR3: CASSKGANQPQHF. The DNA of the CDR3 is TGTGCCAGTAGTAAGGGAGCTAATCAGCCCCAGCATTTT. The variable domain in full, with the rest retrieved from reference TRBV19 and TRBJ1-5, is DGGITQSPKYLFRKEGQNVTLSCEQNLNHDAMYWYRQDPGQGLRLIYYSQIVNDFQKGDIAEGYSVSREKKESFPLTVTSAQKNPTAFYLCASSKGANQPQHFGDGTRLSIL.

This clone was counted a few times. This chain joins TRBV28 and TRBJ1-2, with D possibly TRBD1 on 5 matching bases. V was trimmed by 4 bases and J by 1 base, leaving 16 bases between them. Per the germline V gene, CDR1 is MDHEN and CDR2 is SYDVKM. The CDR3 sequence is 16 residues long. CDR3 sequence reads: CASSSGVGGFNYGYTF. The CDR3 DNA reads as TGTGCCAGCAGTTCGGGGGTGGGGGGATTTAACTATGGCTACACCTTC.

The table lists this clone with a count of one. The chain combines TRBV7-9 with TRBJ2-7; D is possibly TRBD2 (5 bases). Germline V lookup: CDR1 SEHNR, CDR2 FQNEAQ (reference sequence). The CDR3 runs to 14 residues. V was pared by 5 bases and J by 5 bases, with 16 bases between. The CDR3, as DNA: TGTGCCAGCAGCCCGGTTCGAGGGTTCAACGAGCAGTACTTC. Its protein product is CASSPVRGFNEQYF.

The CDR3 coding sequence is TGTGCCAGCAGCCAACCACTAGCGGGAGGCCTTGGTGGGGACTACAATGAGCAGTTCTTC. Its protein product is CASSQPLAGGLGGDYNEQFF. The chain joins TRBV7-3 to TRBJ2-1; the match to TRBD2 covers 12 bases. The length of the CDR3 is 20 residues. Trimming cost V 5 bases and J 3 bases; bases outside gene matches: 17. Looked up from germline, CDR1 is SGHTA and CDR2 is FQGTGA.

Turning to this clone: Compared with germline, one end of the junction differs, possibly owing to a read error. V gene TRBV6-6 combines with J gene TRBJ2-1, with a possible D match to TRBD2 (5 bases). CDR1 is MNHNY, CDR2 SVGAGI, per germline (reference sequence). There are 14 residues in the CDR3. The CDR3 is CASTYVGVYNEQFF. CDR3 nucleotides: TGTGCCAGCACTTACGTCGGGGTCTACAATGAGCAGTTCTTC.